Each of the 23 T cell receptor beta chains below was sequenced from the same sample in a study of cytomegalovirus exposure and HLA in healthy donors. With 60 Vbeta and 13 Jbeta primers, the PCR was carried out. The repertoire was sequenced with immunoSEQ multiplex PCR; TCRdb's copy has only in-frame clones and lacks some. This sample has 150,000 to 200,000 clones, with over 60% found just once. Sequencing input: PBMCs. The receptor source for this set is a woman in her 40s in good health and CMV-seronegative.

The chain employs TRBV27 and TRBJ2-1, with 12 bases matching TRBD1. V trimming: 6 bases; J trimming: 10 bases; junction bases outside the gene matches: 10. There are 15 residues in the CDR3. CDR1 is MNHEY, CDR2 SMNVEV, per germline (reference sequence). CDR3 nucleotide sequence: TGTGCCAGCAGGGACCCGGGACAGGGGGCTTGGGAGCAGTTCTTC. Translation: CASRDPGQGAWEQFF.

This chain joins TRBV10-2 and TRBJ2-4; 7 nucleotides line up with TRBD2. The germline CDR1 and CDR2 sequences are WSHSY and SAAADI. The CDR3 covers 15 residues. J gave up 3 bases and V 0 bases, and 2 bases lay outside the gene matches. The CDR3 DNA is TGCGCCAGCAGTGAGTCTGGCGGGAGCAAAAACATTCAGTACTTC. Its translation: CASSESGGSKNIQYF.

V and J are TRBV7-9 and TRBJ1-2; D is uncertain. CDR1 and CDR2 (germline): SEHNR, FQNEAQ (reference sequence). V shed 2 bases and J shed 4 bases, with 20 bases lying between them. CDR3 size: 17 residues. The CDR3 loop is CASSLSASDAGSYGYTF. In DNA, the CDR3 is TGTGCCAGCAGCTTATCGGCCAGCGACGCTGGATCCTATGGCTACACCTTC.

CDR3 amino acids: CASTQGPSFYGYTF. The CDR3 nucleotides are TGTGCCAGCACCCAGGGCCCCTCATTCTATGGCTACACCTTC. The J gene is TRBJ1-2, the V gene TRBV6-5; a possible D gene is TRBD1 (5 bases). CDR3 length: 14 residues. Germline V gene data show CDR1 as MNHEY and CDR2 as SVGAGI. V gave up 7 bases and J gave up 4 bases, with 16 bases separating them.

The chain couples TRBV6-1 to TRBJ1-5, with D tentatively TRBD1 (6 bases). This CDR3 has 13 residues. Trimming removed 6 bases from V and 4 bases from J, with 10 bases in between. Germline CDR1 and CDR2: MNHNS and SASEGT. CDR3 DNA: TGTGCCAGCAGGGAGACAGGTAATCAGCCCCAGCATTTT. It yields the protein CASRETGNQPQHF.

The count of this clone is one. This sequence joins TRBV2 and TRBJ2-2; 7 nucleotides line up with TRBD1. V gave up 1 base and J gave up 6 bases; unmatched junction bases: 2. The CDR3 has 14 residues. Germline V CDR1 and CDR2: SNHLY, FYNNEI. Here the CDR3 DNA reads TGTGCCAGCAGTGAAGGAAGGGGGCCCGGGGAGCTGTTTTTT. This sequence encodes CASSEGRGPGELFF.

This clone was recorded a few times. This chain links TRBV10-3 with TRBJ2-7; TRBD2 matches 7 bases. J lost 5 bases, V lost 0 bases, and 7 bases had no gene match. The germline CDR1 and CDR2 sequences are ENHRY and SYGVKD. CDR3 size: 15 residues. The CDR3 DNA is TGTGCCATCAGTGAGTCGTCGGGAGGAAAAAACGAGCAGTACTTC. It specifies CAISESSGGKNEQYF.

The CDR3 coding sequence is TGTGCCAGCAGTGAAGGTGGGAGGGGCTACACCTTC. Its translation is CASSEGGRGYTF. V gene TRBV2 combines with J gene TRBJ1-2; D is unclear. Germline loops: CDR1 SNHLY, CDR2 FYNNEI. The CDR3 covers 12 residues. Trimming took 1 base from V and 8 from J, leaving 8 bases between them. Looking up the rest from reference TRBV2 and TRBJ1-2 gives the full variable domain: EPEVTQTPSHQVTQMGQEVILRCVPISNHLYFYWYRQILGQKVEFLVSFYNNEISEKSEIFDDQFSVERPDGSNFTLKIRSTKLEDSAMYFCASSEGGRGYTFGSGTRLTVV.

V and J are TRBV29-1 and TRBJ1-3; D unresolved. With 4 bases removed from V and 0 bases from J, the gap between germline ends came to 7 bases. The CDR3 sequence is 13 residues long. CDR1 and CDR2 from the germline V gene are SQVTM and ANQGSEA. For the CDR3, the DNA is TGCAGCGTTGGCATGGCCTCTGGAAACACCATATATTTT. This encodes CSVGMASGNTIYF.

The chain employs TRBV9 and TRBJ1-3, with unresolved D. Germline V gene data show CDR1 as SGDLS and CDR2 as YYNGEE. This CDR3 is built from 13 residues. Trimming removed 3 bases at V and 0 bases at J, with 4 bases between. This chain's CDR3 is CASSGSSGNTIYF. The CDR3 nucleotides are TGTGCCAGCAGCGGGAGCTCTGGAAACACCATATATTTT.

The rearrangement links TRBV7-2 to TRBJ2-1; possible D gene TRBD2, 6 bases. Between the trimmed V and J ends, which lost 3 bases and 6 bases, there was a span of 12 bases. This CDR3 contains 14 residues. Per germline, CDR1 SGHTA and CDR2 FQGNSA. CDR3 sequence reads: CASSFAGTFNEQFF. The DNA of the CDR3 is TGTGCCAGCAGCTTCGCGGGGACCTTCAATGAGCAGTTCTTC.

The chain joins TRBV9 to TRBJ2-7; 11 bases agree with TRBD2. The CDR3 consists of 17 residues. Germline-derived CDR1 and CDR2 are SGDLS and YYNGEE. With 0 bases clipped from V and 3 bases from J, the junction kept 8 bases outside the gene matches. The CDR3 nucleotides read TGTGCCAGCAGCGTAGACCCACCTAGCGGGGGGTTCTACGAGCAGTACTTC. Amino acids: CASSVDPPSGGFYEQYF.

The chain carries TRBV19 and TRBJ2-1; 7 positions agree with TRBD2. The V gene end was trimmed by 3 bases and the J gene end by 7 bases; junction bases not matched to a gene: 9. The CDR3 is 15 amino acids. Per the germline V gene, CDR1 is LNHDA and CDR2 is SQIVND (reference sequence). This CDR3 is CASSIRPTSNNEQFF. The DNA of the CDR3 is TGTGCCAGTAGTATCCGTCCGACTAGCAATAATGAGCAGTTCTTC.

The CDR3 loop is CASSLGYAQQGYGYTF. CDR3 nucleotide sequence: TGTGCCAGCAGCTTAGGGTACGCCCAACAGGGCTATGGCTACACCTTC. The chain uses TRBV11-3 and TRBJ1-2; D may be TRBD1 (6 bases). Between the trimmed V and J ends, which lost 1 base and 4 bases, there was a span of 16 bases. The CDR3 runs to 16 residues. CDR1 SGHNT and CDR2 YENEEA come from the germline V gene. Complete variable domain (other parts from reference TRBV11-3 and TRBJ1-2): EAGVVQSPRYKIIEKKQPVAFWCNPISGHNTLYWYLQNLGQGPELLIRYENEEAVDDSQLPKDRFSAERLKGVDSTLKIQPAELGDSAVYLCASSLGYAQQGYGYTFGSGTRLTVV.

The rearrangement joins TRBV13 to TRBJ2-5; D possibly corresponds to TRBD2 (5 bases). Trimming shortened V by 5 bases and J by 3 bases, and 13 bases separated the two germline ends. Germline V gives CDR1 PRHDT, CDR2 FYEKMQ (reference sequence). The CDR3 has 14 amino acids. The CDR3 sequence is CASSGSEWEETQYF. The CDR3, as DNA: TGTGCCAGCAGCGGTAGCGAGTGGGAAGAGACCCAGTACTTC.

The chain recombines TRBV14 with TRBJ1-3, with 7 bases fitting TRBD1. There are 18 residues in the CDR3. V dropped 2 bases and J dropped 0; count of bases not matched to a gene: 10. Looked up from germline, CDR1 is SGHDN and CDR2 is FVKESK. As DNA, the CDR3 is TGTGCCAGCAGCCAATTAGACTGGGACAGCGGCTCTGGAAACACCATATATTTT. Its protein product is CASSQLDWDSGSGNTIYF.

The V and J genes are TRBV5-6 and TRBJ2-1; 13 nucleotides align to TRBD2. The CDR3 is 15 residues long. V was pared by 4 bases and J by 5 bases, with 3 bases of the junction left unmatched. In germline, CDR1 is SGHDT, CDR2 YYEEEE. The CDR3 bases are TGTGCCAGCAGCAAGACTAGCGGGAGGAACAATGAGCAGTTCTTC. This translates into CASSKTSGRNNEQFF.

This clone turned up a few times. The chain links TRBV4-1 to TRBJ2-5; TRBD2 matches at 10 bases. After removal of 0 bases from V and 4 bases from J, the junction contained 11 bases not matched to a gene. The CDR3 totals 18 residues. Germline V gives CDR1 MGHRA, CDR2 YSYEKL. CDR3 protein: CASSQEKAGGPVPETQYF. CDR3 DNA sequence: TGCGCCAGCAGCCAAGAAAAAGCGGGAGGGCCAGTTCCAGAGACCCAGTACTTC.

In DNA, the CDR3 is TGTGCTAGTGGTTTGGTATTGGGGGGGGGCACCTACAATGAGCAGTTCTTC. This sequence encodes CASGLVLGGGTYNEQFF. V is TRBV12-5 and J is TRBJ2-1; tentatively, D is TRBD2 (7 bases). V dropped 0 bases and J dropped 2 bases, with 14 bases sitting between them. CDR1 is LGHNT and CDR2 is FRNRAP in the germline V gene. This CDR3 is built from 17 residues.

Written as DNA, the CDR3 is TGCGCCAGCAGCTTGGCCGTTATGGCAGGGAGGACTGAAGCTTTCTTT. This sequence encodes CASSLAVMAGRTEAFF. The chain joins TRBV5-1 to TRBJ1-1; tentative D call: TRBD1 (5 bases). Trimming took 0 bases from V and 5 from J, leaving 17 bases between them. This CDR3 contains 16 residues. Germline V gene data show CDR1 as SGHRS and CDR2 as YFSETQ.

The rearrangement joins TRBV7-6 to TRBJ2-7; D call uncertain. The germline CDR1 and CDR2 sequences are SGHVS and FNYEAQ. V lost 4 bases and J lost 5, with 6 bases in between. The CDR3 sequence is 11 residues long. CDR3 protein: CASSSGDEQYF. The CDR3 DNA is TGTGCCAGCAGCTCGGGTGACGAGCAGTACTTC.

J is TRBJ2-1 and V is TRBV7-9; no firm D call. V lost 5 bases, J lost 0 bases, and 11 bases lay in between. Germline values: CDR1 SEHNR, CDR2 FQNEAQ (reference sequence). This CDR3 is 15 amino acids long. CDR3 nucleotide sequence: TGTGCCAGCAGCCAAGCTAGAGCCTCCTACAATGAGCAGTTCTTC. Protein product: CASSQARASYNEQFF.

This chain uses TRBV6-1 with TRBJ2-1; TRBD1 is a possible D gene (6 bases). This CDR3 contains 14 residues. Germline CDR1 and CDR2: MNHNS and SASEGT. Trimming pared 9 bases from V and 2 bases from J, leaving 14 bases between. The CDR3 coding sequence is TGTGCCAGACCAGACAGGAGCCCCTACAATGAGCAGTTCTTC. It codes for CARPDRSPYNEQFF.